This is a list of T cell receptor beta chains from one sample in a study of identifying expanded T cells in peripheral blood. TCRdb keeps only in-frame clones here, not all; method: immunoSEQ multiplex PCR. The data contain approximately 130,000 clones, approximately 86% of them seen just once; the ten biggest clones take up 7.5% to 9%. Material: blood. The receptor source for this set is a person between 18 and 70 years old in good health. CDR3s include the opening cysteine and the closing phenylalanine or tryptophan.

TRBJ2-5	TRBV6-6	CASSYSGTGQETQYF
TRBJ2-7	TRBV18	CASSPPAGVGYEQYF
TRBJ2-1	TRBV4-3	CASSQDLAGTYNEQFF
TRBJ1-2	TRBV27	CASSTGTGDYGYTF
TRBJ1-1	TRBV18	CASSLQGMNTEAFF
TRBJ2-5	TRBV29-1	CSVDVETQYF
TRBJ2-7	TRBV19	CASSPQGNEQYF
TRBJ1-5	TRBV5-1	CASSFRTANQPQHF
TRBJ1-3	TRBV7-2	CASSYGTGGNTIYF
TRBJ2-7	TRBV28	CASSEGQGGEQYF
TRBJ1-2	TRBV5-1	CASSSGARDGYTF
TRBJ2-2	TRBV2	CASTGTPSGELFF
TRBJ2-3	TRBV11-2	CASSSSRDRGRDTQYF
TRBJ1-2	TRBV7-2	CASSLSPTGFSYGYTF
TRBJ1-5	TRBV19	CALGTQPQHF
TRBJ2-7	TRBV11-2	CASSLAPRELGEQYF
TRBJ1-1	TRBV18	CASSPNSPPHRNTEAFF
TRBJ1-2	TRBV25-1	CASSVPGQNYGYTF
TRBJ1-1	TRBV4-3	CASSQDTDHTEAFF
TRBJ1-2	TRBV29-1	CSVGDNYGYTF
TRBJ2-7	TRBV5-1	CASSLRRAGLGLAYEQYF
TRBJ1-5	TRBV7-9	CASSSHKYSNQPQHF
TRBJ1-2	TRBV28	CASSPGTANYGYTF
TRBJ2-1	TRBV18	CASSPIVAGNLNEQFF
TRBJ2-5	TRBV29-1	CSPYREETQYF
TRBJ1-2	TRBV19	CASIVRGTGMTGYTF
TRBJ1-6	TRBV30	CAWSFTDSPLHF
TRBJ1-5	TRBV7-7	CASSLSRGEFSNQPQHF
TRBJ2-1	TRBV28	CASSLGFVSSYNEQFF
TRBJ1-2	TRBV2	CASSPTADYGYTF
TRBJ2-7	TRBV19	CASSLDFQSYEQYF
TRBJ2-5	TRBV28	CASSFIGGIEETQYF
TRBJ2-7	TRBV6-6	CASSPQGIYEQYF
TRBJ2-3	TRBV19	CASYRTFLNTQYF
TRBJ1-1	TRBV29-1	CSVEVGRGNEAFF
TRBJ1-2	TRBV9	CASSEGTGLPLYGYTF